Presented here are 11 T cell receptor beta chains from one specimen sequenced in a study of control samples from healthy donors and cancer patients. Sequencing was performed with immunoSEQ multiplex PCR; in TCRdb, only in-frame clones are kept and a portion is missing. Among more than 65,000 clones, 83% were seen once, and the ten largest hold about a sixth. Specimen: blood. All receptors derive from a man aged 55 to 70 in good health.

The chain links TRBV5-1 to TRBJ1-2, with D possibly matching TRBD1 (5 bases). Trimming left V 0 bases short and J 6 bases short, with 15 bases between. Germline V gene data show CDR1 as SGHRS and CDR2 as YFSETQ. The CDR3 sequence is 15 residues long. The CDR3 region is CASSLDQGPRDGYTF. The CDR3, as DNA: TGCGCCAGCAGCTTGGATCAGGGTCCCCGGGATGGCTACACCTTC.

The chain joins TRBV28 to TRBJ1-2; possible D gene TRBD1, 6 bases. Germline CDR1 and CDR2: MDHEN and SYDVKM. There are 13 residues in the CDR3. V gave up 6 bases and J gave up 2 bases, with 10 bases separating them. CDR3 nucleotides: TGTGCCAGCAGCCTACAGGGAAACTATGGCTACACCTTC. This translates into CASSLQGNYGYTF.

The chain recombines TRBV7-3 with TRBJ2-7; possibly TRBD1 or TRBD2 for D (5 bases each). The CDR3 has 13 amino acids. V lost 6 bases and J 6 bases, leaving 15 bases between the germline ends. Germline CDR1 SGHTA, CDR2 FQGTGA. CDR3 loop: CASSEGLTGEQYF. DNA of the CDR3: TGTGCCAGCAGTGAGGGGTTGACGGGCGAGCAGTACTTC.

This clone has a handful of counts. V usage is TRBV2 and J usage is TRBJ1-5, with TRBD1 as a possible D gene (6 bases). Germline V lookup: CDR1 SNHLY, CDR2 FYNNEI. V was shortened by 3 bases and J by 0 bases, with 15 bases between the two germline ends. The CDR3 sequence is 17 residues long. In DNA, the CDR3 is TGTGCCAGCAGTGAGGGGGGGGCCTGGTATAGCAATCAGCCCCAGCATTTT. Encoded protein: CASSEGGAWYSNQPQHF.

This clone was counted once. CDR3 loop: CAIRTDSGNLFF. Written as DNA, the CDR3 is TGTGCCATCAGGACCGACAGTGGGAATCTGTTTTTT. The rearrangement uses TRBV10-3 and TRBJ1-4; D may be TRBD1 (5 bases). V lost 6 bases and J 14 bases, leaving 16 bases between the germline ends. CDR1 is ENHRY and CDR2 is SYGVKD in the germline V gene. The CDR3 consists of 12 residues.

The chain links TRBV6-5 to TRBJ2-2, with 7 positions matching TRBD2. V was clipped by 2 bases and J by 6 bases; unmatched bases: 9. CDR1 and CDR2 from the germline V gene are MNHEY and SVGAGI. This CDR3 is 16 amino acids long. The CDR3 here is CASSYGGGSRAGELFF. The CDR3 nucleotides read TGTGCCAGCAGTTACGGTGGCGGGAGCAGGGCCGGGGAGCTGTTTTTT.

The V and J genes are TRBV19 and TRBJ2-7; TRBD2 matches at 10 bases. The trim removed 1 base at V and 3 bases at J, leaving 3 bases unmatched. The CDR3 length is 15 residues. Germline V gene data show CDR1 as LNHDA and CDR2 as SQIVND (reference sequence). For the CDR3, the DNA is TGTGCCAGTAGTATAGGCGCTAGCGGGAGCTACGAGCAGTACTTC. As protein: CASSIGASGSYEQYF.

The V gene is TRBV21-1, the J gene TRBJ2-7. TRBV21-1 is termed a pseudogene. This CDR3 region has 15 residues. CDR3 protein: CASSKSYRNSYEQYF. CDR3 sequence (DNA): TGTGCCAGCAGCAAAAGTTATCGAAATTCCTACGAGCAGTACTTC.

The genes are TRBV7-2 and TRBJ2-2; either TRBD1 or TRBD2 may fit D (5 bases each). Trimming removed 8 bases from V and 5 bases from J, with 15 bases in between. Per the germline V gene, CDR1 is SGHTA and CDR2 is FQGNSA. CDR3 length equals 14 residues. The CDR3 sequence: CASSGTPWTGELFF. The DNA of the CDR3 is TGTGCCAGCTCCGGGACCCCATGGACCGGGGAGCTGTTTTTT.

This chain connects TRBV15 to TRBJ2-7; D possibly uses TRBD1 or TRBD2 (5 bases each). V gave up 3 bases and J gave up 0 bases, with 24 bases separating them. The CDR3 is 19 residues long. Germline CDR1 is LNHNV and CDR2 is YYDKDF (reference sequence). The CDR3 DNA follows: TGTGCCACCAGCAGTGATGGGTGGGTAGGGGCGGGTAGCTCCTACGAGCAGTACTTC. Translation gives CATSSDGWVGAGSSYEQYF.

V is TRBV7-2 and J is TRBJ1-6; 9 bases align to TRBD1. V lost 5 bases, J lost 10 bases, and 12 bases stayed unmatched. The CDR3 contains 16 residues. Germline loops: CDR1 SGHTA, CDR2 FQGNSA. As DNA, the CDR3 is TGTGCCAGCAGCCCCTCCTCTACAGGGGGCAGGTCACCCCTCCACTTT. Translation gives CASSPSSTGGRSPLHF.